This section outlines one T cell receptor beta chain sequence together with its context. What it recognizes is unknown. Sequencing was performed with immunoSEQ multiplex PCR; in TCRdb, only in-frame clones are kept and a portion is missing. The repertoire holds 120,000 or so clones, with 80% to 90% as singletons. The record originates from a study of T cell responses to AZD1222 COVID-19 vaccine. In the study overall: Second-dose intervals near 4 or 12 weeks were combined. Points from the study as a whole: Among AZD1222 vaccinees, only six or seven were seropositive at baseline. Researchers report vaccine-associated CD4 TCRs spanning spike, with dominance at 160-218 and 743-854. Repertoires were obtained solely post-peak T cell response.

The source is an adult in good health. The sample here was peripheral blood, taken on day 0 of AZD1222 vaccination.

CDR3 nucleotide sequence: TGCAGCGTTGAAGATTCCTGGGTAAACACTGAAGCTTTCTTT. Translated, it gives CSVEDSWVNTEAFF. V gene TRBV29-1 combines with J gene TRBJ1-1, with D uncertain. Deletions cut 0 bases from V and 2 bases from J, with 10 bases between. CDR1 is SQVTM, CDR2 ANQGSEA, per germline. There are 14 residues in the CDR3. The whole variable domain, filled in from reference TRBV29-1 and TRBJ1-1, reads SAVISQKPSRDICQRGTSLTIQCQVDSQVTMMFWYRQQPGQSLTLIATANQGSEATYESGFVIDKFPISRPNLTFSTLTVSNMSPEDSSIYLCSVEDSWVNTEAFFGQGTRLTVV.